A selection of T cell receptor beta chains follows, all from one sample in a study of cytomegalovirus exposure and HLA in healthy donors. This table comes from immunoSEQ multiplex PCR, and its TCRdb copy is limited to in-frame clones, with some not included. The repertoire table contains around 45,000 clones. Sample: PBMCs. Receptors were obtained from a male donor in good health and CMV-seronegative. Both conserved end residues are part of each CDR3. The D gene is left open where the match is weak.

V,D,J,CDR3,DNA
TRBV15,NA,TRBJ1-2,CATSRDAGNYGYTF,TGTGCCACCAGCAGAGATGCGGGTAACTATGGCTACACCTTC
TRBV29-1,NA,TRBJ1-5,CSVGSANQPQHF,TGCAGCGTTGGCAGTGCCAACCAGCCCCAGCATTTT
TRBV6-5,NA,TRBJ2-7,CASRSGTSYEQYF,TGTGCCAGCAGGTCCGGGACATCCTACGAGCAGTACTTC
TRBV4-1,NA,TRBJ2-7,CASSQVANCEQYF,TGCGCCAGCAGCCAAGTTGCGAACTGCGAGCAGTACTTC
TRBV6-6,NA,TRBJ1-2,CASRLEYREGGYTF,TGTGCCAGCAGGCTCGAATACAGGGAAGGTGGCTACACCTTC
TRBV13,TRBD1,TRBJ1-2,CASSGGGQGNYGYTF,TGTGCCAGCAGCGGGGGGGGACAGGGCAACTATGGCTACACCTTC
TRBV5-4,NA,TRBJ2-3,CASSLGLVTDTQYF,TGTGCCAGCAGCTTGGGACTAGTCACAGATACGCAGTATTTT
TRBV5-1,NA,TRBJ2-3,CASSPLATDTQYF,TGCGCCAGCAGCCCCTTAGCCACAGATACGCAGTATTTT
TRBV27,TRBD1,TRBJ1-2,CASSPNLPGGVENGYTF,TGTGCCAGCAGTCCCAACTTACCAGGGGGAGTGGAGAATGGCTACACCTTC
TRBV7-9,TRBD1,TRBJ1-5,CASSPLGQGIDQPQHF,TGTGCCAGCAGCCCTCTGGGACAGGGTATTGATCAGCCCCAGCATTTT
TRBV7-9,NA,TRBJ1-2,CASSPDRENYGYTF,TGTGCCAGCAGCCCGGACAGAGAAAACTATGGCTACACCTTC
TRBV7-9,NA,TRBJ1-2,CASSLDSSNYGYTF,TGTGCCAGCAGCTTAGACTCATCTAACTATGGCTACACCTTC
TRBV20-1,NA,TRBJ1-2,CSAAIEDGYTF,TGCAGTGCTGCCATTGAGGATGGCTACACCTTC
TRBV7-6,NA,TRBJ2-5,CASSQPLQDRQETQYF,TGTGCCAGCAGCCAACCGCTCCAGGACAGACAAGAGACCCAGTACTTC
TRBV18,NA,TRBJ2-7,CASSPMGLGQGRRYF,TGTGCCAGCTCACCAATGGGTCTAGGGCAGGGAAGACGGTACTTC
TRBV30,NA,TRBJ1-1,CAWSAGGFDTEAFF,TGTGCCTGGAGTGCAGGAGGCTTCGACACTGAAGCTTTCTTT
TRBV27,TRBD2,TRBJ2-7,CASSLVRGVDEQYF,TGTGCCAGCAGTTTAGTGCGGGGGGTTGACGAGCAGTACTTC
TRBV6-1,NA,TRBJ1-5,CASSEAQPGGHQPQHF,TGTGCCAGCAGTGAAGCCCAACCGGGGGGCCATCAGCCCCAGCATTTT
TRBV30,NA,TRBJ1-2,CAWSALVQSNYGYTF,TGTGCCTGGAGTGCCCTAGTCCAGTCTAACTATGGCTACACCTTC
TRBV7-9,TRBD1,TRBJ1-4,CASSFGTGLNEKLFF,TGTGCCAGCAGCTTCGGGACAGGCCTTAATGAAAAACTGTTTTTT
TRBV7-7,NA,TRBJ2-2,CASQQGPNTGELFF,TGTGCTAGCCAACAGGGCCCAAACACCGGGGAGCTGTTTTTT
TRBV29-1,NA,TRBJ1-2,CSALGRNYGYTF,TGCAGCGCCCTGGGCAGGAACTATGGCTACACCTTC
TRBV9,TRBD1,TRBJ1-2,CASSLPRTGPSNYGYTF,TGTGCCAGCAGCTTGCCCCGGACAGGGCCCTCTAACTATGGCTACACCTTC
TRBV5-8,TRBD2,TRBJ2-3,CASSLVASGGLPRFTDTQYF,TGTGCCAGCAGCTTGGTGGCTAGCGGGGGGTTGCCTCGTTTCACAGATACGCAGTATTTT
TRBV9,TRBD1,TRBJ1-1,CASSATSQGVNTEAFF,TGTGCCAGCAGCGCAACCAGTCAGGGGGTGAACACTGAAGCTTTCTTT
TRBV27,NA,TRBJ1-2,CASSLSGRYGYTF,TGTGCCAGCAGTTTATCGGGCCGTTATGGCTACACCTTC
TRBV30,NA,TRBJ1-2,CAWRVSGSNYGYTF,TGTGCCTGGAGAGTGAGCGGATCTAACTATGGCTACACCTTC
TRBV2,TRBD1,TRBJ1-5,CASGGLQGARQPQHF,TGTGCCAGCGGGGGTCTACAGGGGGCCCGCCAGCCCCAGCATTTT
TRBV2,NA,TRBJ1-1,CASTLDIMNTEAFF,TGTGCCAGCACCCTGGACATTATGAACACTGAAGCTTTCTTT
TRBV5-1,TRBD1,TRBJ1-6,CASSAGTGGNSPLHF,TGCGCCAGCAGCGCAGGGACAGGGGGGAATTCACCCCTCCACTTT
TRBV7-6,NA,TRBJ1-5,CASSLRGAGVNQPQHF,TGTGCCAGCAGCTTACGCGGGGCGGGGGTCAATCAGCCCCAGCATTTT
TRBV30,NA,TRBJ1-6,CAWSPARGSALHF,TGTGCCTGGAGCCCAGCTAGGGGGTCGGCCCTCCACTTT
TRBV7-9,TRBD1,TRBJ2-7,CASSLPGVKGQGLYEQYF,TGTGCCAGCAGCTTACCGGGAGTGAAGGGACAGGGGTTGTACGAGCAGTACTTC
TRBV18,TRBD1,TRBJ1-2,CASSRNQGAEDGYTF,TGTGCCAGCTCTCGCAATCAGGGGGCAGAGGATGGCTACACCTTC
TRBV6-1,TRBD1,TRBJ1-2,CASSRTGLNGYTF,TGTGCCAGCAGCCGGACAGGGCTTAATGGCTACACCTTC
TRBV30,TRBD1,TRBJ1-6,CAWSVWDSHNSPLHF,TGTGCCTGGAGTGTATGGGACAGTCATAATTCACCCCTCCACTTT
TRBV29-1,NA,TRBJ1-5,CSVSGGSGNQPQHF,TGCAGCGTTTCGGGGGGTAGTGGCAATCAGCCCCAGCATTTT
TRBV30,NA,TRBJ1-1,CAWSPLLNTEAFF,TGTGCCTGGAGCCCACTACTGAACACTGAAGCTTTCTTT
TRBV25-1,NA,TRBJ1-5,CASSAGNNQPQHF,TGTGCCAGCAGTGCAGGGAACAATCAGCCCCAGCATTTT
TRBV19,TRBD1,TRBJ2-7,CASSSSRGRGYEQYF,TGTGCCAGTAGTTCCTCCAGGGGGCGAGGGTACGAGCAGTACTTC
TRBV5-6,NA,TRBJ2-7,CASSPNYPSSYEQYF,TGTGCCAGCAGCCCGAATTACCCGAGCTCCTACGAGCAGTACTTC
TRBV6-6,NA,TRBJ2-2,CASSYSVAPVHGELFF,TGTGCCAGCAGTTACTCGGTCGCTCCAGTGCACGGGGAGCTGTTTTTT
TRBV5-1,NA,TRBJ2-3,CASSLAGADTQYF,TGCGCCAGCAGCTTGGCAGGGGCAGATACGCAGTATTTT
TRBV19,NA,TRBJ1-1,CASSIGRRSGEAFF,TGTGCCAGTAGTATTGGGAGGCGGTCGGGTGAAGCTTTCTTT
TRBV6-5,TRBD1,TRBJ2-7,CASRRDSSNEQYF,TGTGCCAGCAGGAGGGACAGTTCCAACGAGCAGTACTTC
TRBV5-4,NA,TRBJ1-6,CASSLERGSLLHF,TGTGCCAGCAGCTTGGAGCGAGGGAGTTTACTCCACTTT
TRBV27,NA,TRBJ2-7,CASRGAYEQYF,TGTGCCAGCAGAGGAGCCTACGAGCAGTACTTC
TRBV5-1,NA,TRBJ2-1,CASSLGQGPAHEQFF,TGCGCCAGCAGCCTCGGGCAGGGGCCAGCGCATGAGCAGTTCTTC